The 11 T cell receptor beta chains listed next were all sequenced from one sample in a study of identifying expanded T cells in peripheral blood. Repertoires were generated with immunoSEQ multiplex PCR, while TCRdb's copy carries only in-frame clones and drops some. The sample includes approximately 75,000 clones, approximately 87% of them seen just once. Sequencing was performed on blood. The receptor set was obtained from a person between 18 and 75 years old in good health.

This chain joins TRBV6-5 and TRBJ2-2, with D unresolved. Germline CDR1 MNHEY, CDR2 SVGAGI. Deletions cut 5 bases from V and 7 bases from J, with 11 bases between. This CDR3 comprises 13 residues. The CDR3 coding sequence is TGTGCCAGCAGTCTCCGAGTAGGCGGGGAGCTGTTTTTT. Amino acids: CASSLRVGGELFF.

This chain connects TRBV19 to TRBJ2-3; 10 bases fit TRBD2. The CDR3 length is 19 residues. Germline V lookup: CDR1 LNHDA, CDR2 SQIVND (reference sequence). Trimming cost V 1 base and J 2 bases; bases outside gene matches: 12. For the CDR3, the DNA is TGTGCCAGTAGTATAGTAGCGGGAGGCCGCCATGTCCACACAGATACGCAGTATTTT. Amino acid sequence: CASSIVAGGRHVHTDTQYF. The whole variable domain, filled in from reference TRBV19 and TRBJ2-3, reads DGGITQSPKYLFRKEGQNVTLSCEQNLNHDAMYWYRQDPGQGLRLIYYSQIVNDFQKGDIAEGYSVSREKKESFPLTVTSAQKNPTAFYLCASSIVAGGRHVHTDTQYFGPGTRLTVL.

This rearrangement joins TRBV10-1 to TRBJ2-1; D not certain. This CDR3 contains 12 residues. The V gene's germline CDR1 is WNHNN and CDR2 SYGVQD (reference sequence). V lost 6 bases to trimming and J lost 9 bases, with 12 bases between them. The CDR3 sequence is CASSPTVGEQFF. For the CDR3, the DNA is TGCGCCAGCAGCCCCACGGTGGGTGAGCAGTTCTTC.

The chain couples TRBV5-5 to TRBJ1-6; 9 positions match TRBD1. The CDR3 runs 17 residues. Germline lookup yields CDR1 SGHKS and CDR2 YYEKEE (reference sequence). V lost 4 bases, J lost 0 bases, and 5 bases stayed unmatched. CDR3 amino acids: CASSTGQGSSYNSPLHF. CDR3 bases: TGTGCCAGCAGCACCGGACAGGGGAGCTCCTATAATTCACCCCTCCACTTT.

The genes are TRBV27 and TRBJ2-5; no clear D gene. Between the trimmed V and J ends, which lost 1 base and 3 bases, there was a span of 15 bases. CDR1 and CDR2 from the germline V gene are MNHEY and SMNVEV (reference sequence). The CDR3 sequence is 16 residues long. CDR3 loop: CASSLFGSTPEETQYF. CDR3 bases: TGTGCCAGCAGTTTATTTGGGTCTACTCCCGAAGAGACCCAGTACTTC.

V and J are TRBV7-9 and TRBJ2-1; D is uncertain. V dropped 4 bases and J dropped 6 bases, with 22 bases sitting between them. The CDR3 is 17 amino acids. Germline loops: CDR1 SEHNR, CDR2 FQNEAQ (reference sequence). CDR3 DNA: TGTGCCAGCAGCTCTTACCTACTTAGAGAGCTCGTCAATGAGCAGTTCTTC. As protein: CASSSYLLRELVNEQFF.

The chain has TRBV9 and TRBJ2-3; 14 nucleotides align to TRBD2. The CDR3 runs to 16 residues. V shed 4 bases and J 4 bases; nucleotides not matched to a gene: 5. Germline CDR1 and CDR2: SGDLS and YYNGEE. Here the CDR3 DNA reads TGTGCCAGCAGCCACGGGACTAGCGGGAGAGCAGATACGCAGTATTTT. Its protein product is CASSHGTSGRADTQYF.

The V call is TRBV7-6, the J call TRBJ2-6; D is undetermined. V lost 0 bases and J 0 bases, leaving 15 bases between the germline ends. Germline V gene data show CDR1 as SGHVS and CDR2 as FNYEAQ. The CDR3 loop spans 19 amino acids. CDR3 sequence reads: CASSLAPPRTSSGANVLTF. CDR3 nucleotides: TGTGCCAGCAGCTTAGCCCCCCCCAGAACCAGCTCTGGGGCCAACGTCCTGACTTTC.

This chain connects TRBV6-1 to TRBJ1-1; D remains ambiguous. Germline V CDR1 and CDR2: MNHNS, SASEGT. The CDR3 runs to 13 residues. V was clipped by 6 bases and J by 2 bases, with 10 bases between them. The CDR3 DNA reads TGTGCCAGCAGCCCGGGTCCTAACACTGAAGCTTTCTTT. Its protein is CASSPGPNTEAFF.

The chain has TRBV21-1 and TRBJ1-2. TRBV21-1 is labeled a pseudogene. The CDR3 extends over 12 amino acids. CDR3 nucleotide sequence: TGTGCCAGCAGCAAAGAACCGAGAGGCTACACCTTC. It translates to CASSKEPRGYTF.

This rearrangement joins TRBV6-1 to TRBJ2-7; TRBD2 might be the D (6 bases). The CDR3 consists of 15 residues. In germline, CDR1 is MNHNS, CDR2 SASEGT. Trimming took 1 base from V and 0 from J, leaving 10 bases between them. This CDR3 reads CASSEVTGDSYEQYF. The CDR3 bases are TGTGCCAGCAGTGAAGTTACGGGGGACTCCTACGAGCAGTACTTC.